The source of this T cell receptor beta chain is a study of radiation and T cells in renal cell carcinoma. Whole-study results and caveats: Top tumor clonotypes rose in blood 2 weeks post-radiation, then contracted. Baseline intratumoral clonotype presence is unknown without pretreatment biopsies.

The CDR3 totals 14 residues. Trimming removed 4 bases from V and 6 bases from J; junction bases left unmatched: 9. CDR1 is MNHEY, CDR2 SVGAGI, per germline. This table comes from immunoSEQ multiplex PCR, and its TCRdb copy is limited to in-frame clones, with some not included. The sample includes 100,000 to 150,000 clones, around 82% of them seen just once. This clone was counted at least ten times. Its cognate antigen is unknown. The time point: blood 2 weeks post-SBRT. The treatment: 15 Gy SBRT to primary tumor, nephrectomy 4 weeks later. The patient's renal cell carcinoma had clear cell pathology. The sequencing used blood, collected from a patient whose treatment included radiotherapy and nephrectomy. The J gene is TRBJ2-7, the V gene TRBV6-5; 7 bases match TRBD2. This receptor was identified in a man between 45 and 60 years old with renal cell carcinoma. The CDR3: CASSLLAAGAEQYF. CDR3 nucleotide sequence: TGTGCCAGCAGTTTACTTGCCGCGGGAGCCGAGCAGTACTTC.